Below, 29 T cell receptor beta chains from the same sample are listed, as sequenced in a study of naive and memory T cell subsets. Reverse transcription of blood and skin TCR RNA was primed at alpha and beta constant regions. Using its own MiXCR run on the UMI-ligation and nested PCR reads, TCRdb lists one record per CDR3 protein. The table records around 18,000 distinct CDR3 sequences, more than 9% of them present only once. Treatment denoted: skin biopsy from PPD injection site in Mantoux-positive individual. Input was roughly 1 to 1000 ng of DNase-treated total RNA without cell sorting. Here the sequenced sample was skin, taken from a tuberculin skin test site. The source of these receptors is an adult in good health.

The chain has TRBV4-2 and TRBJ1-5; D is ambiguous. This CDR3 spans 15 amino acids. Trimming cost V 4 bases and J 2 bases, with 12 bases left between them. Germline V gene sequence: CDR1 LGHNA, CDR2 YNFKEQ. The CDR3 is CASSPYGLGNQPQHF. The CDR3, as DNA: TGTGCCAGCAGCCCTTATGGTCTTGGCAATCAGCCCCAGCATTTT.

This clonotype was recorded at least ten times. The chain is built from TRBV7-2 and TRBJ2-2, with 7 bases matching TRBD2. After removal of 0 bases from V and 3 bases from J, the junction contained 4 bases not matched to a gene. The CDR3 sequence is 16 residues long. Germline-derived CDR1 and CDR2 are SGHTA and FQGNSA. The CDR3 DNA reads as TGTGCCAGCAGCTTAGCGGGGGGGGGTTACACCGGGGAGCTGTTTTTT. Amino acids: CASSLAGGGYTGELFF. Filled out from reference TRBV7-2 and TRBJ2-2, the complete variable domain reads GAGVSQSPSNKVTEKGKDVELRCDPISGHTALYWYRQSLGQGLEFLIYFQGNSAPDKSGLPSDRFSAERTGGSVSTLTIQRTQQEDSAVYLCASSLAGGGYTGELFFGEGSRLTVL.

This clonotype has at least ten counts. The CDR3 loop reads CASSLGTTTEAFF. In nucleotides, the CDR3 is TGTGCCAGCAGTTTAGGGACGACCACTGAAGCTTTCTTT. V usage is TRBV28 and J usage is TRBJ1-1; TRBD1 is a possible D gene (5 bases). CDR3 length equals 13 residues. V lost 2 bases and J lost 4, with 8 bases in between. Germline lookup yields CDR1 MDHEN and CDR2 SYDVKM.

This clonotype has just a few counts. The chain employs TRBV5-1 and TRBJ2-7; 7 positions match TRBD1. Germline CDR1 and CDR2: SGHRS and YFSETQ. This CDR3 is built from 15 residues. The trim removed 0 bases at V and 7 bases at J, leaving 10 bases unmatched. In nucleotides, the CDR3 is TGCGCCAGCAGCTTGGAGACAGGGCTCCCTCGTGAGCAGTACTTC. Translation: CASSLETGLPREQYF.

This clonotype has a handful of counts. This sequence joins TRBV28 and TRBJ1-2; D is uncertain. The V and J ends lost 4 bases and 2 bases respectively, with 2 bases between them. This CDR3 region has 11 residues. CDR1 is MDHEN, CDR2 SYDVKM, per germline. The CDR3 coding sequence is TGTGCCAGCAGTTCGAACTATGGCTACACCTTC. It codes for CASSSNYGYTF.

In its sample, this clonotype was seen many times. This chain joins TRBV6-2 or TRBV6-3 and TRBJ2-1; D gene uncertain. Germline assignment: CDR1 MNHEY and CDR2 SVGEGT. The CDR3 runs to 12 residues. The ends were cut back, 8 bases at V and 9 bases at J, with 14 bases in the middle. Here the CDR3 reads CASGSWLGEQFF. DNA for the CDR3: TGTGCCAGCGGGTCCTGGTTAGGTGAGCAGTTCTTC.

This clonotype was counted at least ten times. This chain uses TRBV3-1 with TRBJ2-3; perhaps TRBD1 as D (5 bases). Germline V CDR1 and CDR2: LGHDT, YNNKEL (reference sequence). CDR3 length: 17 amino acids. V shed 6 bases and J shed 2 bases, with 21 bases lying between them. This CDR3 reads CASRRDLGESNTDTQYF. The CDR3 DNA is TGTGCCAGCAGACGAGACCTAGGGGAATCAAACACAGATACGCAGTATTTT.

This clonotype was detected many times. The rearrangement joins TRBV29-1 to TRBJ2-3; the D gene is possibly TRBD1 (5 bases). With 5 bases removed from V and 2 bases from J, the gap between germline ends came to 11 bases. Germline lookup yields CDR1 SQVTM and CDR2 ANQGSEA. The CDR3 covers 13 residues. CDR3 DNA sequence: TGCAGCGTTAGGACATCTTCCACAGATACGCAGTATTTT. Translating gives CSVRTSSTDTQYF.

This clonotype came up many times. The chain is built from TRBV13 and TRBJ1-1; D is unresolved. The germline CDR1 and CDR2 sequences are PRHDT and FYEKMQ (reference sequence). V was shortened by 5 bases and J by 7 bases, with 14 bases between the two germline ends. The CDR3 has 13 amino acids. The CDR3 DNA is TGTGCCAGCAGCGCCCAAGGGCTGAGTGAAGCTTTCTTT. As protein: CASSAQGLSEAFF.

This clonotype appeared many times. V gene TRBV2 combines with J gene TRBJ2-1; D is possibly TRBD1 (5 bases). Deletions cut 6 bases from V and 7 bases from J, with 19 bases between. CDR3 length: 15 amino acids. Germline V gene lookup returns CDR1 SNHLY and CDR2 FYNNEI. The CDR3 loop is CASRKQDAIINEQFF. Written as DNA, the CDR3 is TGTGCCAGCAGGAAACAGGACGCGATCATTAATGAGCAGTTCTTC.

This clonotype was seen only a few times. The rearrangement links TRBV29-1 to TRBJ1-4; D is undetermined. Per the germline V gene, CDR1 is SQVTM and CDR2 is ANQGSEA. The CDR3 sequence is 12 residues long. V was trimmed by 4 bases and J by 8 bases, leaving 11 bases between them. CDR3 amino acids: CSVGAGREKLFF. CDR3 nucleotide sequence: TGCAGCGTTGGGGCAGGCCGGGAAAAACTGTTTTTT. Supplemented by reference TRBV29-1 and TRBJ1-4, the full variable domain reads SAVISQKPSRDICQRGTSLTIQCQVDSQVTMMFWYRQQPGQSLTLIATANQGSEATYESGFVIDKFPISRPNLTFSTLTVSNMSPEDSSIYLCSVGAGREKLFFGSGTQLSVL.

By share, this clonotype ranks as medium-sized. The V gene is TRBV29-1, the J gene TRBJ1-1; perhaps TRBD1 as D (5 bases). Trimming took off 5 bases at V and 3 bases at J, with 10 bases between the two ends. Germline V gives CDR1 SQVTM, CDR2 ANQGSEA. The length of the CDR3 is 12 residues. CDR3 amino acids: CSVMGLDTEAFF. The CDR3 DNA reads TGCAGCGTTATGGGGCTGGACACTGAAGCTTTCTTT.

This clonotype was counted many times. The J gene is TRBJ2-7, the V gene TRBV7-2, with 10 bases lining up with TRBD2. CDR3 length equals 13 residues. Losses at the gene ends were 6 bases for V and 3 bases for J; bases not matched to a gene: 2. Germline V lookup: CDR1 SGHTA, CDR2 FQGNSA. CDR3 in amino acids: CASSRTSGYEQYF. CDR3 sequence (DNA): TGTGCCAGCAGTCGGACTAGCGGCTACGAGCAGTACTTC.

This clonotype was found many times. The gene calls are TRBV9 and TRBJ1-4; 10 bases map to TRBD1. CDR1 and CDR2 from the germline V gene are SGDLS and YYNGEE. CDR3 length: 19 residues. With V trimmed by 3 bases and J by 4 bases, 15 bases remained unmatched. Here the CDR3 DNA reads TGTGCCAGCAGCGCAAGTCGGGCCGACGGGACAGGGGTTAATGAAAAACTGTTTTTT. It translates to CASSASRADGTGVNEKLFF.

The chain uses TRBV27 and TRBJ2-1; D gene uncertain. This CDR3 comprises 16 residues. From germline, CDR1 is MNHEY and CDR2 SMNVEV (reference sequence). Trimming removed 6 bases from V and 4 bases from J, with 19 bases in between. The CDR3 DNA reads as TGTGCCAGCAGCCCAAAGGGCATGCGAGTATACAATGAGCAGTTCTTC. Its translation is CASSPKGMRVYNEQFF.

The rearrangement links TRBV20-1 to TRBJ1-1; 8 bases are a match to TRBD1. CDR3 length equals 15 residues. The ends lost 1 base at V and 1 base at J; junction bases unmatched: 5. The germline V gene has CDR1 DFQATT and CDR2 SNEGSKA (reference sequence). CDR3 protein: CSARAKTGANTEAFF. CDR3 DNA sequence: TGCAGTGCTAGAGCCAAGACAGGGGCGAACACTGAAGCTTTCTTT.

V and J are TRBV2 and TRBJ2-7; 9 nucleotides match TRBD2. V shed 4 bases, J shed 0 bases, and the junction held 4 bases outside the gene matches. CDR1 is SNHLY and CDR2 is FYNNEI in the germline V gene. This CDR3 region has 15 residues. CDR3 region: CASSGTSAYSYEQYF. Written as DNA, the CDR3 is TGTGCCAGCAGTGGGACTAGCGCTTACTCCTACGAGCAGTACTTC.

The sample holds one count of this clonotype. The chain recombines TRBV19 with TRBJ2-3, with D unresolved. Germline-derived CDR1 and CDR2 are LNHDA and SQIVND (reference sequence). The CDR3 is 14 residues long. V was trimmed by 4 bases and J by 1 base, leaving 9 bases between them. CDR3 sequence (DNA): TGTGCCAGTAGTACCAGGACGGGCACAGATACGCAGTATTTT. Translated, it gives CASSTRTGTDTQYF.

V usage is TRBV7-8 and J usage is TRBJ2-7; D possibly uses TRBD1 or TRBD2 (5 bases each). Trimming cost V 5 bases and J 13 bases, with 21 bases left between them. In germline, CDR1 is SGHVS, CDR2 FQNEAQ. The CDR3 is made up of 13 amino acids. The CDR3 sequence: CASSLGEQGSRYF. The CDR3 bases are TGTGCCAGCAGCCTAGGGGAGCAGGGCTCGCGCTACTTC. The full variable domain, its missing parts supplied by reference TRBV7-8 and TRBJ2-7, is GAGVSQSPRYKVAKRGQDVALRCDPISGHVSLFWYQQALGQGPEFLTYFQNEAQLDKSGLPSDRFFAERPEGSVSTLKIQRTQQEDSAVYLCASSLGEQGSRYFGPGTRLTVT.

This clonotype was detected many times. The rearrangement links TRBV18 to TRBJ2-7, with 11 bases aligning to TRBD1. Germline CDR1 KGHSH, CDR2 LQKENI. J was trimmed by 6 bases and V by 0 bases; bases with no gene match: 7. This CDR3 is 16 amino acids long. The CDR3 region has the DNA TGTGCCAGCTCACCACCGGTAGGACAGGGGGCTGGCGAGCAGTACTTC. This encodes CASSPPVGQGAGEQYF.

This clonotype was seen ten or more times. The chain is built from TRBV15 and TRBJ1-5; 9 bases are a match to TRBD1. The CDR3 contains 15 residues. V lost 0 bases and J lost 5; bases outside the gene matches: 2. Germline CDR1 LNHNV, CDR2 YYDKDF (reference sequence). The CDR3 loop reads CATSRDGTGYQPQHF. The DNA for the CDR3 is TGTGCCACCAGCAGAGATGGGACAGGGTATCAGCCCCAGCATTTT.

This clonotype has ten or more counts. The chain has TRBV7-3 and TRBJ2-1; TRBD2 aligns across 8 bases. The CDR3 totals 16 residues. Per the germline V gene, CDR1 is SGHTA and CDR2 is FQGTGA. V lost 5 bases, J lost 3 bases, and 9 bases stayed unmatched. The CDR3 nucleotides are TGTGCCAGCAGCACTCATAGCGGGAACGACTACAATGAGCAGTTCTTC. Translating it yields CASSTHSGNDYNEQFF.

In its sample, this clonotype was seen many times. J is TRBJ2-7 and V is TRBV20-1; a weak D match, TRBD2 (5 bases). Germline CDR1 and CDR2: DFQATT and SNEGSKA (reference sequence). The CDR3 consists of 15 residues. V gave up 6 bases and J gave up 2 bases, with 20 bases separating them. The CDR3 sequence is CSAELGGRRAYEQYF. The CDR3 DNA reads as TGCAGTGCAGAGCTAGGAGGTCGAAGGGCCTACGAGCAGTACTTC.

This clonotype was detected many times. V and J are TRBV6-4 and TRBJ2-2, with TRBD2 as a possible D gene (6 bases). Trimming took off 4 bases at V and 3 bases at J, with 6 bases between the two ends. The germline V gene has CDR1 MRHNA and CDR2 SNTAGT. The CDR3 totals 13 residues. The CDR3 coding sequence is TGTGCCAGCAGTGCGGGAGACACCGGGGAGCTGTTTTTT. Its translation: CASSAGDTGELFF.

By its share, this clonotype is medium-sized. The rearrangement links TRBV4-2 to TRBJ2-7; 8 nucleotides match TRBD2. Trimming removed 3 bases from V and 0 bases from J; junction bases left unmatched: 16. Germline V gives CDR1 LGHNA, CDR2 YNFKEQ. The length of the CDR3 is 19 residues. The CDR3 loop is CASSQTNPFTSGSSYEQYF. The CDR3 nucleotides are TGTGCCAGCAGCCAGACGAACCCCTTTACTAGCGGCAGCTCCTACGAGCAGTACTTC.

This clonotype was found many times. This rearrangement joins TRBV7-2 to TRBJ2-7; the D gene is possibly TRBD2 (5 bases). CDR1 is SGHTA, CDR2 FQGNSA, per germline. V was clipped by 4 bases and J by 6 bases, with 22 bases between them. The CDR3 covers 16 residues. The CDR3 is CASSSRPHSLGGEQYF. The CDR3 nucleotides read TGTGCCAGCAGCTCCCGTCCCCACAGCTTAGGAGGCGAGCAGTACTTC.

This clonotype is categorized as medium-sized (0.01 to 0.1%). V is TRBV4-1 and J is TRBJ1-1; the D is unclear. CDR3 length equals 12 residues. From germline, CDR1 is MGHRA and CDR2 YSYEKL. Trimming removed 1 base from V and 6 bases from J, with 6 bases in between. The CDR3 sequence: CASSQVASEAFF. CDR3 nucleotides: TGCGCCAGCAGCCAAGTAGCTTCTGAAGCTTTCTTT.

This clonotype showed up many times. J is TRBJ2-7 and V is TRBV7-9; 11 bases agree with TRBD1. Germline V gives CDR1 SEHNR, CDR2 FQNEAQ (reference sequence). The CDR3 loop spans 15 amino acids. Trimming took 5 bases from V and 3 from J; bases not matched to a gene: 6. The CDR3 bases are TGTGCCAGCAGCAACCGGGACAGGGGGTTCTACGAGCAGTACTTC. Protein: CASSNRDRGFYEQYF.

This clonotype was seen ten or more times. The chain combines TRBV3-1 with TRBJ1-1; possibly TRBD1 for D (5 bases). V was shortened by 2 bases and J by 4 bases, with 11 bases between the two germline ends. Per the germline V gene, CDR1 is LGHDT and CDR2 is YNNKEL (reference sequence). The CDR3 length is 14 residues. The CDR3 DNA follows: TGTGCCAGCAGCCAAATAGTGGGGGGCACTGAAGCTTTCTTT. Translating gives CASSQIVGGTEAFF.